The text below deals with one T cell receptor beta chain. No antigen is known for it. TCRdb redid the calling of the RT-PCR reads with MiXCR, one entry per CDR3 protein. The sample yields some 640,000 distinct CDR3 sequences, more than 11% seen once. This sample was taken from a study of response to subunit inactivated influenza vaccine. Study results and caveats: Each seasonal flu vaccination may recruit only limited new T cells, authors suggested.

Germline CDR1 reads LGHNA; CDR2 reads YNFKEQ. The CDR3 length is 13 residues. The trim removed 5 bases at V and 4 bases at J, leaving 2 bases unmatched. This specimen was PBMCs from blood, taken less than 15 days before vaccination. This clonotype was obtained from a man aged 50-59 years who received an inactivated influenza vaccine. V and J are TRBV4-2 and TRBJ2-1, with 7 bases lining up with TRBD2. The CDR3 loop is CASSGGVYNEQFF. The CDR3, as DNA: TGTGCCAGCAGCGGGGGGGTGTACAATGAGCAGTTCTTC.